These 18 T cell receptor delta chains were sequenced from one sample in a study of Vδ1+ human thymocytes. Study findings and constraints: Thymic TRG and TRD repertoires appeared highly polyclonal, with Gaussian CDR3 length distributions.

Antigens for these TCRs are unknown. Extracted RNA was reverse transcribed into cDNA. CDR3 amplicons came from multiplex PCR with pooled V-gene forward and constant-region reverse primers. TCRdb re-called the multiplex PCR reads via CATT. The sample lists about 58,000 delta-chain clones; over 12% were seen once. Sequenced material: Vdelta1+ gamma-delta thymocytes from the thymus. Subset reported: FACS-sorted CD3+ TCRalphabeta- TCRVdelta1+ TCRVdelta2- thymocytes. The receptors were gathered from a girl under three years old who had congenital heart surgery.

This clone has a handful of counts. The chain has TRDV1 and TRDJ1, with D perhaps TRDD2 (6 bases). Trimming took off 2 bases at V and 3 bases at J, with 34 bases between the two ends. This CDR3 is 22 amino acids long. Germline assignment: CDR1 TSWWSYY and CDR2 QGS. The CDR3 DNA sequence: TGTGCTCTTGGGGAAGATTGGCCTTCCCCCCTACTATACGTCGCGGATTCCGATAAACTCATCTTT. Translating it yields CALGEDWPSPLLYVADSDKLIF.

With respect to this clone: It is unclear where the CDR3 begins or ends on the DNA, so no DNA is shown, and the CDR3 is as TCRdb lists it. The chain couples TRAV29/DV5 to TRDJ4; the D call of TRDD3 is as the table states it, not checked on the DNA. Germline CDR1 is NSMFDY and CDR2 is ISSIKDK. A total of 24 residues make up the CDR3, ends included. CDR3 region: CSVLLCRKRTIRLGDSDPIGPLIF.

In this sample, this clone turned up a few times. The chain couples TRDV1 to TRDJ1; D may be TRDD2 (6 bases). Germline CDR1 is TSWWSYY and CDR2 is QGS. Trimming shortened V by 4 bases and J by 1 base, and 16 bases separated the two germline ends. The CDR3 totals 16 residues. CDR3 amino acids: CALGGNLDLPTDKLIF. The CDR3 bases are TGTGCTCTTGGGGGAAACTTGGACCTTCCCACCGATAAACTCATCTTT.

Only a few counts were recorded for this clone. This sequence joins TRDV1 and TRDJ1, with 8 positions matching TRDD3. This CDR3 comprises 22 residues. The V gene's germline CDR1 is TSWWSYY and CDR2 QGS. V shed 0 bases, J shed 0 bases, and the junction held 21 bases outside the gene matches. The CDR3 here is CALGELSPTPLTGGSHTDKLIF. CDR3 DNA sequence: TGTGCTCTTGGGGAACTATCCCCCACACCCCTTACTGGGGGCTCTCACACCGATAAACTCATCTTT.

This clone has more than one count but fewer than ten. This chain joins TRDV1 and TRDJ1; 13 bases align to TRDD3. This CDR3 region has 27 residues. CDR1 and CDR2 from the germline V gene are TSWWSYY and QGS. Unmatched junction bases numbered 39, after V lost 4 bases and J lost 4 bases. The CDR3 loop reads CALGATTPDSYPVTGGYAKNPVDKLIF. For the CDR3, the DNA is TGTGCTCTTGGGGCCACTACCCCAGATTCCTACCCAGTAACTGGGGGATACGCTAAAAATCCTGTCGATAAACTCATCTTT.

The chain couples TRDV1 to TRDJ1; 8 bases fit TRDD3. The trim removed 0 bases at V and 0 bases at J, leaving 15 bases unmatched. CDR1 and CDR2 from the germline V gene are TSWWSYY and QGS. The CDR3 extends over 20 amino acids. CDR3 nucleotides: TGTGCTCTTGGGGAACTCCCCCTACTCTGGGGGAGGGGATACACCGATAAACTCATCTTT. Translated: CALGELPLLWGRGYTDKLIF.

This chain joins TRDV1 and TRDJ1, with 8 bases identical to TRDD3. The germline CDR1 and CDR2 sequences are TSWWSYY and QGS. The junction had 14 bases not matched to a gene; V was cut back by 2 bases and J by 0 bases. This CDR3 contains 19 residues. The CDR3 region has the DNA TGTGCTCTTGGGGAAGTCCAAGCAAATACTGGGGGTTACACCGATAAACTCATCTTT. Its translation: CALGEVQANTGGYTDKLIF.

A few counts support this clone. The chain carries TRDV1 and TRDJ1; 8 bases line up with TRDD3. CDR3 length: 25 amino acids. CDR1 TSWWSYY and CDR2 QGS come from the germline V gene. V was pared by 3 bases and J by 0 bases, with 33 bases of the junction left unmatched. This CDR3 reads CALGDFRPSHLGTGGVLGYTDKLIF. The CDR3 bases are TGTGCTCTTGGGGATTTCCGGCCTTCCCACCTCGGTACTGGGGGTGTTCTGGGATACACCGATAAACTCATCTTT.

The chain is built from TRDV2 and TRDJ3, with 7 bases matching TRDD3. Germline values: CDR1 GEAIGNYY, CDR2 EKD. The junction had 1 base not matched to a gene; V was cut back by 6 bases and J by 0 bases. CDR3 length: 15 residues. The CDR3 DNA reads TGTGCCTGTTTGGGGGACTCCTGGGACACCCGACAGATGTTTTTC. This encodes CACLGDSWDTRQMFF.

This chain connects TRDV1 to TRDJ1, with TRDD3 matching 12 bases. CDR1 TSWWSYY and CDR2 QGS come from the germline V gene. The junction had 17 bases not matched to a gene; V was cut back by 0 bases and J by 3 bases. The CDR3 loop spans 21 amino acids. CDR3 DNA sequence: TGTGCTCTTGGGGAACTCTCTTTCTCAGGGGAGCCTGGGGGATACGCCGATAAACTCATCTTT. Translating gives CALGELSFSGEPGGYADKLIF.

In the case of this clone: At one of its ends the junction is not consistent with the germline gene, which may arise from a read error. The genes are TRDV1 and TRDJ1; TRDD3 matches 10 bases. The CDR3 covers 21 residues. The V gene's germline CDR1 is TSWWSYY and CDR2 QGS. CDR3 protein: CALGVSIRPDHWGILPDKLIF. Written as DNA, the CDR3 is TGTGCCCTTGGGGTCTCCATACGTCCCGATCACTGGGGGATTTTGCCCGATAAACTCATCTTT.

This clone was counted ten times or more. The V and J genes are TRDV2 and TRDJ1, with 8 positions matching TRDD3. V trimming: 4 bases; J trimming: 0 bases; junction bases outside the gene matches: 21. The CDR3 sequence is 20 residues long. CDR1 GEAIGNYY and CDR2 EKD come from the germline V gene. The CDR3 bases are TGTGCCTGTGAGCGGGGGGATTGTACTGGGGGCCTCGGCAACACCGATAAACTCATCTTT. This translates into CACERGDCTGGLGNTDKLIF.

This clone was observed a few times. The chain uses TRDV1 and TRDJ1; D is perhaps TRDD3 (6 bases). Per germline, CDR1 TSWWSYY and CDR2 QGS. The germline V and J ends were trimmed by 4 bases and 8 bases, with 17 bases remaining between them. The CDR3 is made up of 14 amino acids. This CDR3 is CALGGQDWASKLIF. DNA for the CDR3: TGTGCTCTTGGGGGACAGGACTGGGCCTCGAAACTCATCTTT.

In the case of this clone: The sample carries other DNA sequences with the same CDR3. The rearrangement links TRDV1 to TRDJ1; TRDD3 aligns across 7 bases. Germline V lookup: CDR1 TSWWSYY, CDR2 QGS. Trimming removed 0 bases from V and 0 bases from J; junction bases left unmatched: 13. CDR3 length: 19 residues. The CDR3 DNA is TGTGCTCTTGGGGAACTTGCCCTACGTCCCTGGGGGTACACCGATAAACTCATCTTT. It encodes CALGELALRPWGYTDKLIF.

The gene calls are TRDV1 and TRDJ1; possibly TRDD3 for D (6 bases). This CDR3 spans 18 amino acids. V gave up 0 bases and J gave up 10 bases, with 27 bases separating them. From germline, CDR1 is TSWWSYY and CDR2 QGS. This chain's CDR3 is CALGELDPSSIRSSGLIF. CDR3 nucleotides: TGTGCTCTTGGGGAACTAGACCCCTCGTCGATACGCTCGAGCGGACTCATCTTT.

This rearrangement joins TRDV1 to TRDJ1; D tentatively reads TRDD2 or TRDD3 (8 bases each). Germline assignment: CDR1 TSWWSYY and CDR2 QGS. The V end was cut by 2 bases, the J end by 1 base, with 29 bases between. The CDR3 is 21 amino acids. This CDR3 reads CALGEGLPRNWGFPPTDKLIF. The CDR3 DNA follows: TGTGCTCTTGGGGAAGGCCTTCCTAGAAACTGGGGGTTCCCACCCACCGATAAACTCATCTTT.

In its sample, this clone was seen a few times. The chain recombines TRDV1 with TRDJ1; TRDD3 matches 8 bases. CDR3 size: 21 residues. Germline CDR1 reads TSWWSYY; CDR2 reads QGS. Trimming at V came to 0 bases and at J to 4 bases, leaving 22 bases not matched to a gene. The CDR3 spells CALGELILTPYWGGILDKLIF. In DNA form, the CDR3 reads TGTGCTCTTGGGGAACTAATTCTTACCCCTTACTGGGGGGGGATCCTCGATAAACTCATCTTT.

The sample holds a few counts of this clone. The rearrangement uses TRDV1 and TRDJ1; TRDD3 agrees at 8 bases. The germline CDR1 and CDR2 sequences are TSWWSYY and QGS. The CDR3 runs to 18 residues. The V gene end was trimmed by 4 bases and the J gene end by 3 bases; junction bases not matched to a gene: 16. The CDR3 DNA sequence: TGTGCTCTTGGGGCCCCATTCCCACGACTGGGGGTCGCCGATAAACTCATCTTT. This encodes CALGAPFPRLGVADKLIF.